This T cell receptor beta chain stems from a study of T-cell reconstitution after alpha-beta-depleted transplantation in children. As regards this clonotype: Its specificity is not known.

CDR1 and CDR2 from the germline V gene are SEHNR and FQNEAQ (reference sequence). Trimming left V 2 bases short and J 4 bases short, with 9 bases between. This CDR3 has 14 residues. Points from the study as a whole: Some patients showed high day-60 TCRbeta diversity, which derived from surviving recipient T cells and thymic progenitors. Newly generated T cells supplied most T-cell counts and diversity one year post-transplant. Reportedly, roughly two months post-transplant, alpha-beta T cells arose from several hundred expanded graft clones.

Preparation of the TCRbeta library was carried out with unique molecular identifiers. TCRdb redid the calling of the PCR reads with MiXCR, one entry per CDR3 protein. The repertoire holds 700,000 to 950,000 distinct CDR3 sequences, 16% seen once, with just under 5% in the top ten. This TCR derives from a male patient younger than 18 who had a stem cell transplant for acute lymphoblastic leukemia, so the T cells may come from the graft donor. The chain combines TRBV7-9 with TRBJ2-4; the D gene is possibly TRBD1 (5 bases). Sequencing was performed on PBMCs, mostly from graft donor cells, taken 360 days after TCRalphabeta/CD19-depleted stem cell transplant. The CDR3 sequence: CASSLSQGKNIQYF. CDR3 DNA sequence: TGTGCCAGCAGCTTAAGCCAGGGAAAAAACATTCAGTACTTC. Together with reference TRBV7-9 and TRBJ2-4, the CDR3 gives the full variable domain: DTGVSQNPRHKITKRGQNVTFRCDPISEHNRLYWYRQTLGQGPEFLTYFQNEAQLEKSRLLSDRFSAERPKGSFSTLEIQRTEQGDSAMYLCASSLSQGKNIQYFGAGTRLSVL.